This T cell receptor (beta chain) was recorded in a study of T cells in Graves' hyperthyroidism and ophthalmopathy. Amplified TCR beta CDR3 regions came from RNA transcripts. During a first-round RT-PCR of the TCR CDR3, the HTBI primer set was used. TCRdb re-called the multiplex PCR reads through MiXCR, storing one row per CDR3 protein. Among 500,000 to 650,000 distinct CDR3 sequences listed, about 15% were seen once. The PBMCs had their origin in less than 13 ml of fresh peripheral blood. In this sample, this clonotype turned up a few times. The CDR3 runs 14 residues. Per the germline V gene, CDR1 is MGHRA and CDR2 is YSYEKL. Trimming stripped 0 bases from V and 11 bases from J, with 11 bases between.

This sequence joins TRBV4-1 and TRBJ1-6, with D possibly being TRBD1 (5 bases). The sequencing input was blood. The sequence derives from a woman between 35 and 50 years old with Graves' hyperthyroidism. The CDR3 region is CASSQDVGLAPLHF. The CDR3 region has the DNA TGCGCCAGCAGCCAAGATGTGGGACTCGCACCCCTCCACTTT.